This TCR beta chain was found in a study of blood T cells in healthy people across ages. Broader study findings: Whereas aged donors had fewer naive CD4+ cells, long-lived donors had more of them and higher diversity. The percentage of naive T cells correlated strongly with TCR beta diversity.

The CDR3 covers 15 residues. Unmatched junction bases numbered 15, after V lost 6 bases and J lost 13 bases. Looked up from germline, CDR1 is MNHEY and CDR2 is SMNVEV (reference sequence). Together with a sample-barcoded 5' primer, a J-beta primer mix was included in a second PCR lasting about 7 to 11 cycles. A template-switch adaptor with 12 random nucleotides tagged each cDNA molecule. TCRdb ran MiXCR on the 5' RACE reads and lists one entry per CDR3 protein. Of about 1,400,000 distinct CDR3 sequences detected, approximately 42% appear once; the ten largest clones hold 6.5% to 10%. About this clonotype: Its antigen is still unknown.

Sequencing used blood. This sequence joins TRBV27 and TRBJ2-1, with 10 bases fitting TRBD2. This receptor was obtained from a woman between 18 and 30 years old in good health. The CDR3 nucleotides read TGTGCCAGCAGAGACATGACTAGCGGGCAAGAGACCCAGTTCTTC. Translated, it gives CASRDMTSGQETQFF.